This is a list of T cell receptor beta chains from one sample in a study of HIV-infected patients and healthy controls. From the 5' RACE reads, TCRdb called clonotypes with MiXCR, one entry per CDR3 protein. The sample records roughly 20,000 distinct CDR3 sequences, approximately 8.3% being singletons. Input material: blood. The receptor set was obtained from an adult in good health. Both conserved end residues are part of each CDR3.

j_call v_call cdr3_aa
TRBJ1-5 TRBV3-1 CASSLGTGGQPQHF
TRBJ2-7 TRBV5-1 CASSTLGQGYEQYF
TRBJ1-2 TRBV30 CAWSRSVGISGYTF
TRBJ2-5 TRBV4-1 CASSLSAGETQYF
TRBJ2-1 TRBV24-1 CATLLTSVHNEQFF
TRBJ2-1 TRBV29-1 CSVEGGTSGYNEQFF
TRBJ2-7 TRBV7-2 CASSSHGLPAHEQYF
TRBJ2-2 TRBV7-7 CASSFSGPGELFF
TRBJ1-6 TRBV9 CASSVGQSGSPLHF
TRBJ2-7 TRBV30 CAWSRLGEQYF
TRBJ2-2 TRBV7-2 CASSLGQRPGELFF
TRBJ2-1 TRBV20-1 CSARPPDPEQFF
TRBJ1-1 TRBV12-3/TRBV12-4 CASSFMGMAEAFF
TRBJ1-1 TRBV5-5 CASSLPGNTEAFF
TRBJ2-1 TRBV20-1 CSAPLAGEQFF
TRBJ2-1 TRBV7-9 CASSPLGGRHSNEQFF
TRBJ2-7 TRBV5-1 CASSGQGQGVEQYF
TRBJ2-3 TRBV29-1 CSVRDSHVLDTQYF
TRBJ2-3 TRBV24-1 CATSSNREDLTDTQYF
TRBJ2-1 TRBV18 CASSSRGAGNEQFF
TRBJ2-7 TRBV20-1 CSAAPDRGYEQYF
TRBJ1-5 TRBV12-3/TRBV12-4 CASTPGRQPQHF
TRBJ2-5 TRBV20-1 CSARGEADREGPETQYF
TRBJ1-2 TRBV20-1 CSARDPLRDRSFPSYGYTF
TRBJ2-7 TRBV20-1 CSASDSQKYSYEQYF
TRBJ2-1 TRBV19 CASSSVAGGPNEQFF
TRBJ2-6 TRBV2 CAREGLSSSGANVLTF
TRBJ2-7 TRBV4-1 CASSLSHGLPYEQYF
TRBJ2-1 TRBV20-1 CSARAPPDGSEQFF
TRBJ1-2 TRBV11-1 CASSLAGVYGYTF
TRBJ2-5 TRBV20-1 CSATGLAERETQYF
TRBJ2-3 TRBV2 CASSEAGTDTQYF
TRBJ2-7 TRBV30 CAFTGGIYEQYF
TRBJ2-2 TRBV6-1 CASSPTSGSNTGELFF
TRBJ2-7 TRBV11-2 CASSLALAGGYEQYF
TRBJ2-3 TRBV3-1 CASSQGLARITQYF
TRBJ1-2 TRBV18 CASSRDNPLANYGYTF
TRBJ2-2 TRBV5-1 CASSLSRGSTGELFF
TRBJ2-7 TRBV5-1 CASSSGQGSYEQYF
TRBJ1-1 TRBV20-1 CSARGGGTEAFF
TRBJ1-1 TRBV6-1 CASSWGFSEAFF
TRBJ2-7 TRBV11-2 CASSSSFGQIYEQYF
TRBJ2-3 TRBV7-2 CASAGGVSTDTQYF
TRBJ2-5 TRBV5-1 CASSPSTSGTVARETQYF
TRBJ2-3 TRBV19 CASSTSGQGTDTQYF
TRBJ2-7 TRBV5-4 CASSMRGTPTYEQYF
TRBJ1-4 TRBV28 CASSGTSKLFF